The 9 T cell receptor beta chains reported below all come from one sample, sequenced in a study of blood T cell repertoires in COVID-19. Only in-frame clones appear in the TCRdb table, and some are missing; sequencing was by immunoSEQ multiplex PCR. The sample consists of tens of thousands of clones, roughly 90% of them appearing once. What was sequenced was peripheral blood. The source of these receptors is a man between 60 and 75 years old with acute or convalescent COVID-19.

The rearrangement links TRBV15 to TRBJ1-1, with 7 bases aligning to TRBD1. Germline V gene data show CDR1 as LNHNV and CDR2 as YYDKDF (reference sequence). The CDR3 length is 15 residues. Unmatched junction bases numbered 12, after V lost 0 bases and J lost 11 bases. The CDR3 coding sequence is TGTGCCACCAGCAGAGATTTGAGGGGGCAGTTTGAGGCTTTCTTT. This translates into CATSRDLRGQFEAFF. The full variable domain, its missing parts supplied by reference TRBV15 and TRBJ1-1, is DAMVIQNPRYQVTQFGKPVTLSCSQTLNHNVMYWYQQKSSQAPKLLFHYYDKDFNNEADTPDNFQSRRPNTSFCFLDIRSPGLGDTAMYLCATSRDLRGQFEAFFGQGTRLTVV.

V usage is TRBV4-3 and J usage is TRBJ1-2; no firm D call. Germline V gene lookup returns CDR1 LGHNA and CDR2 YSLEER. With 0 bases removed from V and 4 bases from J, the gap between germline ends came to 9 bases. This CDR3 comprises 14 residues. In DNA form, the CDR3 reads TGCGCCAGCAGCCAAGATAGACAAAGCTATGGCTACACCTTC. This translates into CASSQDRQSYGYTF.

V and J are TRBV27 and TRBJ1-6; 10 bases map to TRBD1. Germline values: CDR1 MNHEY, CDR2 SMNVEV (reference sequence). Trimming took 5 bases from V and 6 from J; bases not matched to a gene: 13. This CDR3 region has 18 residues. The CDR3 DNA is TGTGCCAGCAGTATAACGACCGGGACAGGGGTTTTTAATTCACCCCTCCACTTT. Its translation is CASSITTGTGVFNSPLHF.

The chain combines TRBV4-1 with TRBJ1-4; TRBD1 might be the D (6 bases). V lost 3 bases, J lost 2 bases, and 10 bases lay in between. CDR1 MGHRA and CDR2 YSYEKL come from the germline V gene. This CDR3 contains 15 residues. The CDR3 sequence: CASSQQGLTNEKLFF. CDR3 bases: TGCGCCAGCAGCCAGCAGGGGCTCACTAATGAAAAACTGTTTTTT.

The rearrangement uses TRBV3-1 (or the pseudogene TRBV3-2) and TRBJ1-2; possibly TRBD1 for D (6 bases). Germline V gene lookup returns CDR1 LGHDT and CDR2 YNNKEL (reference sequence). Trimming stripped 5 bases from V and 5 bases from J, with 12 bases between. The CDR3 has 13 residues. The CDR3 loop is CASSRAQGYGYTF. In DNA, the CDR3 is TGTGCCAGCAGCAGGGCACAGGGTTATGGCTACACCTTC.

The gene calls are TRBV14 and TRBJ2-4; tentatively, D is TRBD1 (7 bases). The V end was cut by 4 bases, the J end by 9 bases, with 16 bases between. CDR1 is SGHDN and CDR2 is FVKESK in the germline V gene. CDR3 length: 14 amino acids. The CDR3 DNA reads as TGTGCCAGCAGCCGAGTTAGACAGGGAGGCATTCAGTACTTC. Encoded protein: CASSRVRQGGIQYF.

CDR3 bases: TGTGCCAGCAATCGGGCCGGGGATAACTATGGCTACACCTTC. This encodes CASNRAGDNYGYTF. The gene calls are TRBV28 and TRBJ1-2; D remains ambiguous. Trimming removed 7 bases from V and 1 base from J, with 13 bases in between. Per germline, CDR1 MDHEN and CDR2 SYDVKM. The CDR3 extends over 14 amino acids.

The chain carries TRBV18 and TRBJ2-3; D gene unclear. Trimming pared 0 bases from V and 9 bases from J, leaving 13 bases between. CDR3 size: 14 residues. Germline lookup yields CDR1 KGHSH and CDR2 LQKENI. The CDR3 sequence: CASSPPTELTTQYF. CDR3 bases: TGTGCCAGCTCACCACCGACTGAGCTGACGACGCAGTATTTT. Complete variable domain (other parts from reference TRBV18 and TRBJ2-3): NAGVMQNPRHLVRRRGQEARLRCSPMKGHSHVYWYRQLPEEGLKFMVYLQKENIIDESGMPKERFSAEFPKEGPSILRIQQVVRGDSAAYFCASSPPTELTTQYFGPGTRLTVL.

The CDR3 region has the DNA TGTGCCAGCAGCTTGGAAAGGGGGCATGAAAAACTGTTTTTT. Protein sequence: CASSLERGHEKLFF. V gene TRBV11-3 combines with J gene TRBJ1-4, with 7 bases fitting TRBD1. With 3 bases clipped from V and 6 bases from J, the junction kept 4 bases outside the gene matches. The CDR3 extends over 14 amino acids. The germline V gene encodes CDR1 SGHNT and CDR2 YENEEA.